The rows below give T cell receptor beta chains drawn from one sample of a study of cytomegalovirus exposure and HLA in healthy donors. Generated by immunoSEQ multiplex PCR, the TCRdb table keeps only in-frame clones and is missing some. The data show approximately 220,000 clones, with just over 75% seen just once and roughly 0.62% held by the top ten. Sequencing used PBMCs. The receptors shown here come from a man in his late teens or twenties in good health and CMV-seronegative. The conserved cysteine and the conserved F or W are not part of the CDR3 here.

V gene	J gene	CDR3 protein
TRBV6-5	TRBJ1-1	ASSYGDRLTEAF
TRBV9	TRBJ1-1	ASSVGTVTEAF
TRBV10-2	TRBJ2-3	ATERQGFSDTQY
TRBV7-8	TRBJ2-7	ASSLGAGHEIYEQY
TRBV27	TRBJ2-1	ASSPSTRQGFNEQF
TRBV18	TRBJ1-2	ASSPTIEGTPPYGYT
TRBV7-6	TRBJ2-7	ASSLAGTAGAEQY
TRBV9	TRBJ2-7	ASSVSQGAYYEQY
TRBV11-3	TRBJ2-1	ASSLRGGNEQF
TRBV28	TRBJ1-5	ASSSLRHRGDRAGQPQH
TRBV13	TRBJ2-1	ASSATSGRDNEQF
TRBV29-1	TRBJ2-1	SVEGQGAYNEQF
TRBV6-5	TRBJ2-1	ASSYSEARGGYEQF
TRBV21-1	TRBJ2-5	ASSRPGLASTETQY
TRBV7-9	TRBJ2-5	ASWGGLEETQY
TRBV27	TRBJ1-6	ASTGQLPNSPLH
TRBV11-2	TRBJ2-7	ASSLVAFGYEQY
TRBV5-1	TRBJ2-1	ASSLPGTSGTVTNEQF
TRBV5-1	TRBJ2-7	ASSLDTYEQY
TRBV18	TRBJ2-3	ASSPERESTDTQY
TRBV7-2	TRBJ2-7	ASSYDRIYEQY
TRBV27	TRBJ2-2	ASSLWGAGELF
TRBV2	TRBJ2-2	ASREGQGERELF
TRBV6-1	TRBJ1-5	ASSERGRVWGGDQPQH
TRBV9	TRBJ1-1	ASSVGQMNTEAF
TRBV30	TRBJ1-5	AWMGGDLRPQH
TRBV9	TRBJ1-4	ASSVAATNEKLF
TRBV19	TRBJ1-4	ASREGQGVEKLF
TRBV7-8	TRBJ2-7	ASSSRTDGEAVSYEQY
TRBV30	TRBJ2-1	AWSVLAGSSYNEQF
TRBV13	TRBJ2-1	ASSLSPAGPNEQF
TRBV2	TRBJ2-1	ASSSRSSYNEQF
TRBV5-1	TRBJ1-5	ASSLQGGNQPQH
TRBV6-1	TRBJ2-1	ASSDLPVYEQF
TRBV19	TRBJ1-2	ASSLSGQGSGYT
TRBV7-6	TRBJ2-1	ASSLRGTSGSWGEQF
TRBV29-1	TRBJ1-2	SVHWVRQGRGYT
TRBV9	TRBJ1-5	ASSVGDREDQPQH
TRBV5-1	TRBJ2-3	ASSDIAGAGADTQY
TRBV7-8	TRBJ2-1	ASSFRDSSYNEQF
TRBV6-1	TRBJ1-1	ASSVSGGNTEAF
TRBV5-1	TRBJ1-1	ASSGQGTEAF
TRBV30	TRBJ1-2	AWGSDTTNYGYT
TRBV7-9	TRBJ2-3	ASSTGTGAEDTQY
TRBV15	TRBJ2-7	ATSRPGQEYEQY
TRBV10-1	TRBJ2-2	AREGRPFTGELF
TRBV21-1	TRBJ2-1	ASSKELVGGRAGNEQF
TRBV19	TRBJ2-7	ASSYTGTGYEQY
TRBV10-3	TRBJ2-3	AISDSSTDTQY
TRBV7-8	TRBJ2-2	ASSLLAGGTGELF
TRBV12-5	TRBJ1-1	ASGLRLGQGDLNTEAF
TRBV19	TRBJ1-5	ASSYAGNQPQH
TRBV29-1	TRBJ1-5	SVGLRPNQPQH
TRBV6-5	TRBJ2-7	ASTGLAGEQY
TRBV28	TRBJ1-2	ASSPSHYGGGYT
TRBV27	TRBJ1-1	ASSLRGNTEAF
TRBV13	TRBJ1-1	ASSPRVTGGTNTEAF
TRBV5-1	TRBJ1-1	ASSLAGGYTEAF
TRBV6-5	TRBJ2-1	ASSPSSGRWNEQF